This T cell receptor (beta chain) was captured in a study of Graves' ophthalmopathy and Graves' hyperthyroidism (dated by TCRdb to 2017 to 2018). About the investigation overall: Peripheral blood was collected at initial diagnosis, prior to any treatment. In total, around 130 blood samples were TCR-sequenced: 43 ophthalmopathy, some 80 hyperthyroidism and around 17 hyperthyroidism-to-ophthalmopathy patients. In several hyperthyroidism patients, the T-cell repertoires found in thyroid tissue were compared with those found in blood. TCR beta repertoire signatures were used to distinguish Graves' ophthalmopathy from Graves' hyperthyroidism and to predict progression to ophthalmopathy. A discovery set of 95 to 100 patients (under 45 ophthalmopathy, 55 to 60 stable hyperthyroidism) was enrolled to explore V-J signatures distinguishing ophthalmopathy from hyperthyroidism. After sampling, hyperthyroidism patients received methimazole starting at 30 mg daily, and ophthalmopathy patients received high-dose intravenous methylprednisolone. The independent validation cohort included approximately 19 hyperthyroidism patients plus 17 patients who later progressed from hyperthyroidism to ophthalmopathy. The investigation overall reported the following: Among expanded thyroid clonotypes with frequency above 0.001, most also showed up in blood, which suggests that blood repertoires may reflect the thyroid immune response. Sample size was not predetermined statistically, and investigators were not blinded to group allocation. In validation, the model predicted ophthalmopathy progression with about 71% sensitivity and around 72% specificity; approximately 12 predicted patients were CT-confirmed with GO in a median of approximately 6.5 months. In cross-validation, the 13-signature model distinguished ophthalmopathy from stable hyperthyroidism with 85% to 90% sensitivity and 81.08% specificity, and in the test set the corresponding values were roughly 78% and 74%.

CDR1 and CDR2 are drawn from the germline V gene: SGHTA, FQGTGA. V trim: 3 bases; J trim: 2 bases; unmatched bases: 5. Including the terminal cysteine and phenylalanine, the CDR3 comprises 16 residues. Only the CDR3 DNA stays, 48 bases, in frame from base 1. TCR beta CDR3 regions were amplified from RNA transcripts for repertoire sequencing. HTBI primers and the Qiagen OneStep RT-PCR kit were used in a first-round RT-PCR, which was followed by a second-round multiplex PCR, size selection and purification. Sequencing of the libraries was carried out on an Illumina HiSeq2000 in paired-end mode with 100 bp reads. As for the original processing: SOAPnuke was used to process the reads, throwing out any read that had adapters, had uncalled bases, had a mean Phred below 15, or lacked an exact constant-primer or identifier match. High-quality paired reads were merged with COPE v1.2.5. Clonotypes were defined as unique nucleotide sequences and were aligned to IMGT TRB V, D and J references using MiTCR v1.1. The analysis was limited to V-J combinations with a frequency above 0.0001, which together covered 98% to 99.2% of repertoires. For each V-J combination, a TCR clonal expansion and chaos score was defined as the ratio of F50 clonal expansion to chaos observed in the TCRdist matrix. Welch's t-statistics and random forest were used to reduce features to more than ten V-J combinations, which were fed into a naive Bayes classifier. The Morisita-Horn index was used to measure how similar the thyroid and blood repertoires were. TCRdb itself trimmed the public reads at Q25 with fastp, ran MiXCR and retained productive beta chains. One record per CDR3 amino acid sequence lists the most common genes and DNA. TCRdb, not the original authors, processed these V and J calls. This sample is represented by around 36,000 distinct CDR3 sequences; 50% of them were singletons. The ten biggest clones cover roughly 24% of the sample.

A patient counted as having stable hyperthyroidism if there was no progression to ophthalmopathy within 18 months of follow-up. Hyperthyroidism patients were newly diagnosed, with disease duration under 2 months, and aged 18 to 65 years. Patients with other autoimmune diseases, uncontrolled infections, pregnancy or lactation were excluded from the study. Diagnosis was based on clinical symptoms, serum thyroxine, TRAb, thyroid ultrasound and orbital computed tomography. Ficoll-Paque density gradient centrifugation was used to isolate PBMCs from about 10 ml of fresh peripheral blood. Total RNA was extracted using Trizol reagent, and RNA quality was checked on an Agilent 2100 Bioanalyzer. On this clonotype: The antigen this receptor binds is unknown. No much larger clonotype is one base removed from it; base qualities were not supplied.

The sequenced sample was peripheral blood. The chain uses TRBV7-3 and TRBJ1-5; 9 bases in between match TRBD1. This clonotype originated in an adult woman with stable Graves' hyperthyroidism. The CDR3 reads CASSLTGGQGNQPQHF. The DNA sequence is TGTGCCAGCAGCTTGACAGGGGGGCAGGGCAATCAGCCCCAGCATTTT. This CDR3, with the reference TRBV7-3 and TRBJ1-5 proteins standing in past its ends, gives the full variable domain GAGVSQTPSNKVTEKGKYVELRCDPISGHTALYWYRQSLGQGPEFLIYFQGTGAADDSGLPNDRFFAVRPEGSVSTLKIQRTERGDSAVYLCASSLTGGQGNQPQHFGDGTRLSIL.